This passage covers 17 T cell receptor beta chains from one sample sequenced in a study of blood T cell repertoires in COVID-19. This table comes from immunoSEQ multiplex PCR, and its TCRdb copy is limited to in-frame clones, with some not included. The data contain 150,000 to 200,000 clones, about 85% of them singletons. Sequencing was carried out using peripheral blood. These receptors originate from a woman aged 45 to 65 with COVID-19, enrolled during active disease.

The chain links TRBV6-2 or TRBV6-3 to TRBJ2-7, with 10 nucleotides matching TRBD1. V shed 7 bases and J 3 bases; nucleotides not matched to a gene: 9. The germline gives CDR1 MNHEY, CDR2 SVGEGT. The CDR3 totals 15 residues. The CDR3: CASTPPGQGFYEQYF. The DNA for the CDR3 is TGTGCCAGCACCCCCCCGGGACAGGGGTTCTACGAGCAGTACTTC.

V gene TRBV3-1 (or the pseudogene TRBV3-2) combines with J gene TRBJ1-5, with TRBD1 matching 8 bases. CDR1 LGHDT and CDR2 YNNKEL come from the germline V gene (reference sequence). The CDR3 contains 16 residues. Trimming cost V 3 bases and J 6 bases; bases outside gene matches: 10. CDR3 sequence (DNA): TGTGCCAGCAGCCACTCTGACAGGGGTGAGGTTCAGCCCCAGCATTTT. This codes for CASSHSDRGEVQPQHF.

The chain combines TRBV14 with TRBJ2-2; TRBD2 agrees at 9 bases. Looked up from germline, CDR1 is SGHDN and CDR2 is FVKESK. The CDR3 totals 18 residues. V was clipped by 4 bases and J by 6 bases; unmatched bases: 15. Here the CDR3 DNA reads TGTGCCAGCAGCCTGATTCTGGTCCAGCGGGGGGCCTCCGGGGAGCTGTTTTTT. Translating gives CASSLILVQRGASGELFF. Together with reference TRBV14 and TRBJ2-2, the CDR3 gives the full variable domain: EAGVTQFPSHSVIEKGQTVTLRCDPISGHDNLYWYRRVMGKEIKFLLHFVKESKQDESGMPNNRFLAERTGGTYSTLKVQPAELEDSGVYFCASSLILVQRGASGELFFGEGSRLTVL.

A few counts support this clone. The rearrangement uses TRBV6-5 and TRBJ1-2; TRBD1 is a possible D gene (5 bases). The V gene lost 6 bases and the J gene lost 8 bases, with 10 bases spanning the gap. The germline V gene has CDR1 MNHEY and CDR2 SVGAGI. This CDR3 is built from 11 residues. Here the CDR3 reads CASSHGGGYTF. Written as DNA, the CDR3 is TGTGCCAGCAGCCATGGGGGGGGCTACACCTTC.

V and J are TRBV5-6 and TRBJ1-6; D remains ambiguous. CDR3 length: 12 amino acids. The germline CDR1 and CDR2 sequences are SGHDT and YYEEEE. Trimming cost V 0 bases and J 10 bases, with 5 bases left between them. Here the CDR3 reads CASSLGGSPLHF. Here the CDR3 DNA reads TGTGCCAGCAGCTTGGGAGGCTCACCCCTCCACTTT.

CDR3 coding DNA: TGTGCCAGCAGCTTGACCGGGAACAATGAGCAGTTCTTC. As protein: CASSLTGNNEQFF. The V gene is TRBV5-4, the J gene TRBJ2-1; D possibly corresponds to TRBD2 (5 bases). The CDR3 is made up of 13 amino acids. V was shortened by 1 base and J by 5 bases, with 7 bases between the two germline ends. CDR1 and CDR2 from the germline V gene are SGHNT and YYREEE (reference sequence).

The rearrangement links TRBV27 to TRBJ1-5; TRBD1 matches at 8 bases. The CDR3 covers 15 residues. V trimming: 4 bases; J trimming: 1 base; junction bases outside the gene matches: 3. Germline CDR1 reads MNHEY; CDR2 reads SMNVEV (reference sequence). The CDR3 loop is CASSSRGLSNQPQHF. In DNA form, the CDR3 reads TGTGCCAGCAGTTCCAGGGGGCTCAGCAATCAGCCCCAGCATTTT.

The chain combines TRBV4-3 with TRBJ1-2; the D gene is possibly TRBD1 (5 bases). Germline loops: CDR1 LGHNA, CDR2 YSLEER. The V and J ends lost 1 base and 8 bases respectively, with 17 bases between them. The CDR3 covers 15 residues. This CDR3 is CASSQGPQGTGGYTF. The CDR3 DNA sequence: TGCGCCAGCAGCCAAGGGCCGCAGGGAACCGGCGGCTACACCTTC.

In DNA, the CDR3 is TGTGCCAGCAGCCTATTCGGGACAGGTAGCACTGAAGCTTTCTTT. It encodes CASSLFGTGSTEAFF. The chain links TRBV5-5 to TRBJ1-1, with 8 bases that match TRBD1. CDR1 and CDR2 from the germline V gene are SGHKS and YYEKEE (reference sequence). The CDR3 is 15 residues long. After removal of 4 bases from V and 4 bases from J, the junction contained 9 bases not matched to a gene.

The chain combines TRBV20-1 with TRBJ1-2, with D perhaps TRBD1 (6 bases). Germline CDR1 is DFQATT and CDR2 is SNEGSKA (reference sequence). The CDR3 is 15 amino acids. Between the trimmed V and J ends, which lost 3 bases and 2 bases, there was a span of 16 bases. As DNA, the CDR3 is TGCAGTGCTAGTATCTCGGGGGGCGCGAACTATGGCTACACCTTC. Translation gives CSASISGGANYGYTF.

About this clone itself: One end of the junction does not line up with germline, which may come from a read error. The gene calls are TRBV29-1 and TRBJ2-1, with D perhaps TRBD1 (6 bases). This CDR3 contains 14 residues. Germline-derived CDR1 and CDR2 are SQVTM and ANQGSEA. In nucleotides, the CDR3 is TGCAGCGTGGAAGGGTTCAGGGGTCTCAATGAGCAGTTCTTC. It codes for CSVEGFRGLNEQFF.

The CDR3 reads CASSELGLYSGANVLTF. CDR3 bases: TGCGCCAGCAGTGAGTTGGGCCTATACTCTGGGGCCAACGTCCTGACTTTC. The V gene is TRBV10-2, the J gene TRBJ2-6; D remains unclear. The V and J ends lost 1 base and 0 bases respectively, with 10 bases between them. The CDR3 loop spans 17 amino acids. Germline CDR1 WSHSY, CDR2 SAAADI.

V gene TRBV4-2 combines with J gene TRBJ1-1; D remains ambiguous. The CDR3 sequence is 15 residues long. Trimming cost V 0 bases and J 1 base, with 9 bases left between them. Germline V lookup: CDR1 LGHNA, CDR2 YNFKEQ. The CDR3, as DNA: TGTGCCAGCAGCCAAGATGGTTACAGGAACACTGAAGCTTTCTTT. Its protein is CASSQDGYRNTEAFF.

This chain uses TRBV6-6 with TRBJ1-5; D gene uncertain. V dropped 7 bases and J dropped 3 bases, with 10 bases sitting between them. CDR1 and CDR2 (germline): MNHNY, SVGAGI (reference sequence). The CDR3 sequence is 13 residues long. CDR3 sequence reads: CASTRQLNQPQHF. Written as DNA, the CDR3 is TGTGCCAGCACCCGACAACTCAATCAGCCCCAGCATTTT.

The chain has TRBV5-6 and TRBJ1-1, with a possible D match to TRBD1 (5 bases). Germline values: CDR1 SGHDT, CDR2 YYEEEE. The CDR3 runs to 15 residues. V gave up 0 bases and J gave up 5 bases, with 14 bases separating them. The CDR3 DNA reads TGTGCCAGCAGCTTGGAGCCGGGTAGGGGTACTGAAGCTTTCTTT. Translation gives CASSLEPGRGTEAFF.

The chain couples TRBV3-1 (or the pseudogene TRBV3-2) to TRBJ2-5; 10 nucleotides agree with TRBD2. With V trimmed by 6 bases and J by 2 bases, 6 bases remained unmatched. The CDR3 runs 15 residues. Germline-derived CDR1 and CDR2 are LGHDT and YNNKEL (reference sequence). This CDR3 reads CASSPTSGAQETQYF. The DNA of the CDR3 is TGTGCCAGCAGTCCAACTAGCGGGGCGCAAGAGACCCAGTACTTC.

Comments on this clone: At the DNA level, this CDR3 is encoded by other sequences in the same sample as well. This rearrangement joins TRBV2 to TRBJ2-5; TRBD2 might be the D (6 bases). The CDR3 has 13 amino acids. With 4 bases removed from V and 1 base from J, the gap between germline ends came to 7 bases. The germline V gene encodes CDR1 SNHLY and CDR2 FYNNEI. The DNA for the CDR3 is TGTGCCAGCAGTGCGGGACTCCAAGAGACCCAGTACTTC. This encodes CASSAGLQETQYF. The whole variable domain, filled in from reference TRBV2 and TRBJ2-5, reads EPEVTQTPSHQVTQMGQEVILRCVPISNHLYFYWYRQILGQKVEFLVSFYNNEISEKSEIFDDQFSVERPDGSNFTLKIRSTKLEDSAMYFCASSAGLQETQYFGPGTRLLVL.